The clone carrying this T cell receptor beta chain was detected only a few times. Its specificity is not known. Arm-PCR with iRepertoire HTBI primers amplified the CDR3 regions for these TCR beta libraries. TCRdb re-called the multiplex PCR reads with MiXCR, one entry per CDR3 protein. The table shows fewer than 550,000 distinct CDR3 sequences, with 20% to 25% occurring only once. This entry is derived from a study of regulatory T cells in long-lasting Graves disease. The study's findings and limits: A limited number of samples was an acknowledged limitation. There were preferences for TRBV28, TRBJ1-2 and TRBJ2-5 in persistent disease.

Germline V gives CDR1 SGDLS, CDR2 YYNGEE. The CDR3 runs to 16 residues. Trimming removed 0 bases at V and 2 bases at J, with 15 bases between. Time point in this sample: persistent/refractory GD, antithyroid drugs over 5 years with positive TRAb. RNA isolated from PBMCs was used to make the TCR library. This sample comprised peripheral blood mononuclear cells (PBMCs), obtained when the disease was refractory, from a patient treated with antithyroid drugs. The clonotype originates from a female donor with Graves disease. This sequence joins TRBV9 and TRBJ2-7; no definite D call. The DNA for the CDR3 is TGTGCCAGCAGCGTAGATTTTAGGGCCAGTACCTACGAGCAGTACTTC. This sequence encodes CASSVDFRASTYEQYF. Variable domain in full (rest from reference TRBV9 and TRBJ2-7): DSGVTQTPKHLITATGQRVTLRCSPRSGDLSVYWYQQSLDQGLQFLIQYYNGEERAKGNILERFSAQQFPDLHSELNLSSLELGDSALYFCASSVDFRASTYEQYFGPGTRLTVT.